Given below is one TCR beta chain in context. Germline CDR1 reads GTSNPN; CDR2 reads SVGIG (reference sequence). The CDR3 loop spans 13 amino acids. Trimming cost V 5 bases and J 0 bases, with 8 bases left between them. These data belong to a study of blood T cell repertoires in COVID-19. Study information: Collection of acute and convalescent COVID-19 samples took place in the United States, Italy and Spain. T cells, B-cell-depleted T cells, or PBMCs provided the cDNA or gDNA that served as material.

In the original processing: The authors estimated nucleated cell counts from reference gene primer amplification. Sequencing used immunoSEQ multiplex PCR; TCRdb keeps in-frame clones, though not all of them. D and trimming were read from the DNA, whereas the V and J calls and clone size are those reported in that table. The table shows about 240,000 clones, with roughly 80% occurring only once. The sequencing sample was made of peripheral blood. The source of this sequence is a woman aged 18-35 years with acute or convalescent COVID-19. This chain links TRBV30 with TRBJ2-1; D ambiguous. The CDR3 DNA is TGTGCCTGGTCAAAGAGCTCCTACAATGAGCAGTTCTTC. This sequence encodes CAWSKSSYNEQFF.